The clone carrying this T cell receptor (beta chain) was recorded a few times. Its antigen is as yet unknown. The sample belongs to a study of T cell repertoires in cytomegalovirus infection. Overall study context: Peptides in the study included HLA-C-restricted and HLA-B-restricted CMV epitopes. Shared public TCR beta signatures pointed to both CMV infection and a matching HLA type. The study, taken as a whole, reports: CMV-specific TCR beta clonotypes restricted by HLA-C were the ones dominating the ex vivo response. Cumulative frequency of public TCR beta families picked out carriers of CMV plus the relevant HLA.

Germline CDR1 reads MNHNY; CDR2 reads SVGAGI (reference sequence). The CDR3 is 15 residues long. The V end was cut by 5 bases, the J end by 8 bases, with 19 bases between. Using its own MiXCR run on the reads, TCRdb lists one record per CDR3 protein. The table records some 480,000 distinct CDR3 sequences, around 30% of them present only once. The V and J genes are TRBV6-6 and TRBJ1-5; D gene uncertain. The TCR sequence derives from a human donor in good health (CMV status not recorded). Some clones in this sample may be carry-over from other donors' samples. Specimen: cultured PBMCs, collected from culture after CMV antigen stimulation. This chain's CDR3 is CASSRTEPASEPQHF. The DNA for the CDR3 is TGTGCCAGCAGTCGAACAGAACCCGCCTCGGAGCCCCAGCATTTT.